This is a list of T cell receptor beta chains from one sample in a study of T cell responses to AZD1222 COVID-19 vaccine. Libraries were prepared by immunoSEQ multiplex PCR; TCRdb keeps only in-frame clonotypes and omits some of them. The sample includes 150,000 or so clones, roughly 87% seen only once; the top ten take about 6%. The material was peripheral blood, obtained 28 days after the second AZD1222 dose. The source is an adult who received the AZD1222 COVID-19 vaccine. CDR3s include the opening cysteine and the closing phenylalanine or tryptophan. A D gene is named only where the DNA matches it firmly. Clone size is not always given. Where it is, it says once, few, many or a class for expanded clones.

D gene,J gene,V gene,clone size,CDR3 protein,CDR3 DNA
TRBD1,TRBJ2-3,TRBV9,once,CASSETGTATDTQYF,TGTGCCAGCAGCGAAACCGGGACAGCCACAGATACGCAGTATTTT
TRBD1,TRBJ1-2,TRBV7-9,-,CASSLGDRGINYGYTF,TGTGCCAGCAGCTTAGGGGACAGGGGGATCAACTATGGCTACACCTTC
TRBD1,TRBJ2-5,TRBV6-5,-,CASRSGQGLQETQYF,TGTGCCAGCAGGTCGGGACAGGGATTACAAGAGACCCAGTACTTC
-,TRBJ2-2,TRBV24-1,-,CATERTGNTGELFF,TGTGCCACCGAGCGAACAGGGAACACCGGGGAGCTGTTTTTT
TRBD1,TRBJ2-1,TRBV18,-,CASSLQGLDNEQFF,TGTGCCAGCTCTTTACAGGGGTTGGACAATGAGCAGTTCTTC
-,TRBJ2-3,TRBV19,once,CASSIDRQDHTQYF,TGTGCCAGTAGTATAGATCGACAGGATCATACGCAGTATTTT
TRBD2,TRBJ2-3,TRBV3-1/TRBV3-2,-,CASSQGLAGAADTQYF,TGTGCCAGCAGCCAAGGACTAGCGGGGGCGGCAGATACGCAGTATTTT
-,TRBJ1-2,TRBV5-1,-,CASSLETPYGYTF,TGCGCCAGCAGCTTAGAGACTCCCTATGGCTACACCTTC
TRBD1,TRBJ1-5,TRBV28,few,CASSSGMTGAQHF,TGTGCCAGCAGTTCCGGAATGACAGGGGCCCAGCATTTT
-,TRBJ2-5,TRBV28,-,CASSVGLQETQYF,TGTGCCAGCAGCGTCGGTCTTCAAGAGACCCAGTACTTC
-,TRBJ2-1,TRBV20-1,-,CSASRDTGVRNEQFF,TGCAGTGCTAGTCGAGACACCGGGGTGAGGAATGAGCAGTTCTTC
TRBD2,TRBJ2-1,TRBV7-3,-,CASSLMPSSGSYNEQFF,TGTGCCAGCAGCTTAATGCCCTCTAGCGGGTCCTACAATGAGCAGTTCTTC
TRBD1,TRBJ1-5,TRBV6-5,-,CASSAGTDSNQPQHF,TGTGCCAGCAGCGCCGGGACAGATAGCAATCAGCCCCAGCATTTT
TRBD2,TRBJ2-1,TRBV5-4,-,CASSLGGLGEDEQFF,TGTGCCAGCAGCTTAGGGGGACTAGGTGAGGATGAGCAGTTCTTC
-,TRBJ2-5,TRBV5-1,-,CASSFAGGSETQYF,TGCGCCAGCAGCTTCGCTGGGGGGTCAGAGACCCAGTACTTC
-,TRBJ1-4,TRBV28,-,CASSNSRTAFNEKLFF,TGTGCCAGCAGTAACAGCCGGACGGCGTTTAATGAAAAACTGTTTTTT
-,TRBJ1-5,TRBV24-1,-,CATSDGSLRGQHF,TGTGCCACCAGTGATGGGAGCCTCAGGGGACAGCATTTT
-,TRBJ1-1,TRBV6-2/TRBV6-3,-,CASRPGTEAFF,TGTGCCAGCAGACCTGGGACTGAAGCTTTCTTT
TRBD1,TRBJ2-5,TRBV7-9,-,CASSRTGEQETQYF,TGTGCCAGCAGCCGGACAGGGGAACAAGAGACCCAGTACTTC
TRBD1,TRBJ2-1,TRBV6-5,-,CASTLSGTGGNEQFF,TGTGCCAGCACCCTATCCGGGACAGGGGGCAATGAGCAGTTCTTC
-,TRBJ1-4,TRBV6-1,-,CASSEAGGKLFF,TGTGCCAGCAGTGAAGCGGGGGGAAAACTGTTTTTT
-,TRBJ1-6,TRBV30,-,CAWSQGATYFSPLHF,TGTGCCTGGAGCCAAGGGGCTACCTATTTTTCACCCCTCCACTTT
-,TRBJ1-3,TRBV19,-,CASKTRVGNTIYF,TGTGCCAGTAAAACAAGGGTCGGAAACACCATATATTTT
TRBD1,TRBJ2-7,TRBV5-1,-,CASSTGTVTYEQYF,TGCGCCAGCAGCACGGGGACAGTAACCTACGAGCAGTACTTC
-,TRBJ2-2,TRBV6-4,-,CASSRNVQELNTGELFF,TGTGCCAGCAGCCGAAATGTTCAGGAGCTTAACACCGGGGAGCTGTTTTTT
-,TRBJ2-1,TRBV7-2,-,CASSFDPAYNEQFF,TGTGCCAGCAGCTTTGATCCGGCCTACAATGAGCAGTTCTTC
-,TRBJ1-1,TRBV5-1,-,CASSPGGLYFEAFF,TGCGCCAGCAGTCCGGGGGGACTATATTTTGAAGCTTTCTTT
-,TRBJ1-3,TRBV9,-,CASSVGQVQSGNTIYF,TGTGCCAGCAGCGTAGGGCAGGTACAGTCTGGAAACACCATATATTTT
-,TRBJ2-1,TRBV6-2/TRBV6-3,once,CASSYDNEQFF,TGTGCCAGCAGTTACGACAATGAGCAGTTCTTC
-,TRBJ1-2,TRBV5-1,-,CASSFKGGDGYTF,TGCGCCAGCAGCTTTAAGGGTGGGGATGGCTACACCTTC
-,TRBJ2-5,TRBV11-2,-,CASGAGPQETQYF,TGTGCCAGCGGGGCGGGGCCCCAAGAGACCCAGTACTTC
TRBD2,TRBJ2-5,TRBV7-6,few,CASSPPGLAGETQYF,TGTGCCAGCAGCCCTCCGGGACTAGCGGGAGAGACCCAGTACTTC
TRBD1,TRBJ1-5,TRBV2,-,CASSIQGSNQPQHF,TGTGCCAGCAGTATACAGGGGAGCAATCAGCCCCAGCATTTT
TRBD1,TRBJ1-2,TRBV24-1,-,CATSDLSTGGAVTF,TGTGCCACCAGTGACCTAAGTACAGGGGGCGCCGTCACCTTC
-,TRBJ1-2,TRBV19,-,CASKSSVNYGYTF,TGTGCCAGTAAAAGTTCTGTGAACTATGGCTACACCTTC
-,TRBJ2-5,TRBV28,once,CASTRWSSKSTQYF,TGTGCCAGCACCCGATGGAGTAGTAAGTCCACCCAGTACTTC
-,TRBJ1-4,TRBV5-4,-,CASSLAAEGSNEKLFF,TGTGCCAGCAGCTTGGCCGCAGAGGGGTCTAATGAAAAACTGTTTTTT